The sequence of this TCR beta chain was determined in a study of human T cells and chemical hapten exposure. Findings and caveats of the study: Patch test score was positively correlated with the counts of PT1 expanded TCRs.

TCRdb ran MiXCR on the RACE reads and lists one entry per CDR3 protein. The sample carries 90,000 or so distinct CDR3 sequences, about 8% recorded once. The time point was: pre-sensitization, week 0. Treatment in this sample: therapeutic diphenylcyclopropenone sensitization with weekly scalp DPC. This clonotype has a handful of counts. Its antigen is not identified. This CDR3 has 14 amino acids. V dropped 4 bases and J dropped 0 bases, with 8 bases sitting between them. Germline-derived CDR1 and CDR2 are SGHTA and FQGNSA. This clonotype was sampled from a man aged 35 to 55 with alopecia areata. Some clones in this sample may be carry-over from other donors' samples. The specimen comprised whole blood, sampled in connection with sensitization to the hapten diphenylcyclopropenone (DPC). The genes are TRBV7-2 and TRBJ2-3; D not resolved. The CDR3 spells CASSSRPSTDTQYF. As DNA, the CDR3 is TGTGCCAGCAGCTCCAGACCGAGCACAGATACGCAGTATTTT.